This TCR beta chain was sequenced in a study of cytomegalovirus exposure and HLA in healthy donors. Study-wide background: Falling in the Caucasian-associated ancestry cluster were less than 85% of 398 genotyped donors. Study-wide results and limits: Equally common other TCR beta chains were less clonally expanded than HLA-associated ones, a later analysis found.

Primers: 60 Vbeta forward and 13 Jbeta reverse. Measured with immunoSEQ multiplex PCR; TCRdb has only the in-frame clones, and not every one. The sample has about 40,000 clones; roughly 47% are singletons. This clone occurred a few times. Its antigen is still unknown. The CDR3 extends over 15 amino acids. Trimming pared 3 bases from V and 1 base from J, leaving 12 bases between. CDR1 KGHSH and CDR2 LQKENI come from the germline V gene. Nominal health characterized the donors when sampled, though unrecorded immune exposures were likely. The receptor was isolated from a human donor in good health. The material sequenced was PBMCs. The rearrangement uses TRBV18 and TRBJ1-1, with no clear D. The DNA of the CDR3 is TGTGCCAGCTCACCTCCAGGCCCAGGGAACACTGAAGCTTTCTTT. Amino acid sequence: CASSPPGPGNTEAFF.